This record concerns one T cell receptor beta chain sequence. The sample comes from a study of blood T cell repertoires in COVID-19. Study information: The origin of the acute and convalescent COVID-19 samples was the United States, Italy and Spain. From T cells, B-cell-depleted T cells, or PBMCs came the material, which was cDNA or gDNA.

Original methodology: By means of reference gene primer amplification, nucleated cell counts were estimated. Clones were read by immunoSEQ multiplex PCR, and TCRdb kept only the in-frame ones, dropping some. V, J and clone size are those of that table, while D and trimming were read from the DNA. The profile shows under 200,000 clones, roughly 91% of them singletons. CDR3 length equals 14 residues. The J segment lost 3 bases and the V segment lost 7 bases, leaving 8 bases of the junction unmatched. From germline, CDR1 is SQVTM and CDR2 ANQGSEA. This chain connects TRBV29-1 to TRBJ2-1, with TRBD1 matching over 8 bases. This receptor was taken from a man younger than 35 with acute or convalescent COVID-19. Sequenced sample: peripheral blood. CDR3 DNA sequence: TGCAGCGCAGGACAGGGTTTTAGCTACAATGAGCAGTTCTTC. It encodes CSAGQGFSYNEQFF.